These T cell receptor beta chains were read from a single sample in a study of CD8+ T cells in alopecia areata. Using immunoSEQ multiplex PCR, the repertoire was profiled, and TCRdb retains in-frame clones only, with some absent. The data show 140,000 to 150,000 clones, about 60% seen once. The sample here was CD4+ T cells sorted from blood, taken at week 0. These TCRs come from a human donor with alopecia areata. Both conserved end residues are part of each CDR3. Fields, in order: D gene, V gene, CDR3 protein. A D gene is named only where the DNA matches it firmly.

D: NA
V: TRBV20-1
CDR3: CSARDGYEQYF

D: TRBD1
V: TRBV6-5
CDR3: CASSYALGQGNEKLFF

D: NA
V: TRBV9
CDR3: CASSGEQFDTQYF

D: NA
V: TRBV29-1
CDR3: CSASDTSYEQYF

D: NA
V: TRBV10-3
CDR3: CAISGNRDEKLFF

D: NA
V: TRBV27
CDR3: CASRTGNTEAFF

D: NA
V: TRBV13
CDR3: CASTQRRQTYEQYF

D: NA
V: TRBV19
CDR3: CASSNSYEAFF

D: NA
V: TRBV29-1
CDR3: CSVEAGAYEQYF

D: TRBD1
V: TRBV29-1
CDR3: CSVRDRVHYGYTF

D: NA
V: TRBV29-1
CDR3: CSVSSLGANVLTF

D: NA
V: TRBV18
CDR3: CASSPVTVQETQYF

D: NA
V: TRBV6-5
CDR3: CASSYNGNSPLHF

D: NA
V: TRBV7-2
CDR3: CASSLRGANSPLHF

D: NA
V: TRBV20-1
CDR3: CSASVFYEQYF

D: TRBD2
V: TRBV29-1
CDR3: CSAEGGGLTYNEQFF

D: NA
V: TRBV29-1
CDR3: CSVVASDEQYF

D: NA
V: TRBV20-1
CDR3: CSARKRYEQYF

D: TRBD1
V: TRBV29-1
CDR3: CSADRAANTEAFF

D: NA
V: TRBV7-6
CDR3: CASSLLDTSTDTQYF

D: NA
V: TRBV6-8
CDR3: CASPTVAKNIQYF

D: NA
V: TRBV30
CDR3: CAWRDSRWVTEAFF